A selection of T cell receptor beta chains follows, all from one sample in a study of T cells in Graves' hyperthyroidism and ophthalmopathy. MiXCR was run by TCRdb on the multiplex PCR reads, yielding one entry per CDR3 protein. Here the sample spans about 400,000 distinct CDR3 sequences, approximately 14% being singletons. The sample was blood. Receptor source: a young woman with Graves' hyperthyroidism. Both conserved end residues are part of each CDR3. The order of the fields is clone size, D gene, V gene, J gene, CDR3 protein, CDR3 DNA. The D gene is left open where the match is weak. For some rows the clone size is stated as once, few or many, or as a class when expanded; others skip it.

many,TRBD2,TRBV6-2/TRBV6-3,TRBJ2-3,CASSFVAGVGTDTQYF,TGTGCCAGCAGTTTCGTAGCGGGAGTCGGCACAGATACGCAGTATTTT
many,TRBD2,TRBV29-1,TRBJ2-1,CSVGPLLAGGSEQFF,TGCAGCGTTGGCCCCCTCCTAGCGGGAGGGAGTGAGCAGTTCTTC
.,TRBD2,TRBV7-6,TRBJ2-1,CASSPRLAGGLNEQFF,TGTGCCAGCAGCCCGAGACTAGCGGGAGGGCTGAATGAGCAGTTCTTC
few,TRBD1,TRBV20-1,TRBJ2-5,CSASFMGQVLQETQYF,TGCAGTGCTAGTTTTATGGGACAGGTACTTCAAGAGACCCAGTACTTC
many,.,TRBV15,TRBJ2-7,CATSRVGSSYEQYF,TGTGCCACCAGCAGAGTTGGGAGCTCCTACGAGCAGTACTTC
many,TRBD2,TRBV2,TRBJ2-1,CASSVPGLAGGQSYNEQFF,TGTGCCAGCAGTGTTCCGGGACTAGCGGGAGGACAGTCCTACAATGAGCAGTTCTTC
many,.,TRBV15,TRBJ1-5,CATRGDNQPQHF,TGTGCCACCAGGGGGGACAATCAGCCCCAGCATTTT
many,.,TRBV2,TRBJ2-4,CASTQGYREWGKNIQYF,TGTGCCAGCACCCAAGGGTACAGGGAATGGGGCAAAAACATTCAGTACTTC
.,.,TRBV5-1,TRBJ1-3,CASSLDGAGNTIYF,TGCGCCAGCAGCTTGGATGGTGCGGGAAACACCATATATTTT
.,TRBD2,TRBV9,TRBJ2-5,CASSWTSGDAQETQYF,TGTGCCAGCAGCTGGACTAGCGGGGACGCCCAAGAGACCCAGTACTTC
.,.,TRBV10-1,TRBJ2-1,CASSNSNEQFF,TGCGCCAGCAGCAATAGTAATGAGCAGTTCTTC
many,.,TRBV28,TRBJ1-1,CASSIGRVHTEAFF,TGTGCCAGCAGCATCGGACGGGTCCACACTGAAGCTTTCTTT